This T cell receptor (beta chain) was observed in a study of CD4 T cells in relation to SARS-CoV-2 and coronaviruses. Study-level background: After nine to eleven days of antigen culture, PBMC TCR beta CDR3s were sequenced. Controls used an HIV-1 Nef peptide pool or no peptide.

To note about this clone: Its antigen is currently unknown.

This CDR3 is built from 15 residues. Germline CDR1 and CDR2: SGHRS and YFSETQ. Deletions cut 4 bases from V and 5 bases from J, with 16 bases between. Unexposed donor CD4+ T cells date from 2011-2018, before the COVID-19 pandemic. Isolation of CD4+ T cells took place after roughly nine days in culture. Repertoires were generated with immunoSEQ multiplex PCR, while TCRdb's copy carries only in-frame clones and drops some. The top ten hold 15% to 20% of the sample, which has some 19,000 clones, around 80% seen once. This TCR came from a human donor in good health. V gene TRBV5-1 combines with J gene TRBJ2-1, with unresolved D. The source material was CD4+ T cells from PBMCs, cultured in vitro. The CDR3 DNA sequence: TGCGCCAGCAGCCGATCAGGCTGGGAAGACAATGAGCAGTTCTTC. Encoded protein: CASSRSGWEDNEQFF.